Following are 32 T cell receptor beta chains from one sample sequenced in a study of T cell repertoires in cytomegalovirus infection. MiXCR was run by TCRdb on the reads, yielding one entry per CDR3 protein. The sample carries 740,000 or so distinct CDR3 sequences, 35% to 45% recorded once. The sequencing input was PBMCs. All receptors derive from a human donor in good health (CMV status not recorded). Some clones in this sample may be carry-over from other donors' samples.

This clonotype was observed a handful of times. The chain is built from TRBV14 and TRBJ1-6, with a weak D call TRBD1 (5 bases). Trimming took 0 bases from V and 10 from J, leaving 13 bases between them. The germline V gene has CDR1 SGHDN and CDR2 FVKESK. This CDR3 has 15 residues. CDR3 nucleotide sequence: TGTGCCAGCAGCCAAGATCGGGCGGGGCTGTCACCCCTCCACTTT. This codes for CASSQDRAGLSPLHF.

The chain's CDR3 is CASRIGGVAYEQYF. As DNA, the CDR3 is TGTGCCAGCAGAATCGGGGGCGTCGCCTACGAGCAGTACTTC. This chain uses TRBV28 with TRBJ2-7, with D possibly called TRBD1 or TRBD2 (6 bases each). The ends were cut back, 6 bases at V and 2 bases at J, with 14 bases in the middle. Germline loops: CDR1 MDHEN, CDR2 SYDVKM. This CDR3 is 14 amino acids long.

A remark on this clonotype: The germline gene is not matched at one end of the junction; a read error may be the cause. The V call is TRBV5-3, the J call TRBJ2-3; unclear D gene. TRBV5-3 is recorded as an ORF, its role being uncertain. The CDR3 is made up of 14 amino acids. Here the CDR3 reads CASSLELRMDTQYF. The CDR3, as DNA: TGTGCCAGCAGCTTGGAACTTCGCATGGATACGCAGTATTTT.

In its sample, this clonotype was seen a few times. The rearrangement uses TRBV30 and TRBJ1-4; 8 nucleotides line up with TRBD1. The CDR3 covers 17 residues. The V gene end was trimmed by 4 bases and the J gene end by 8 bases; junction bases not matched to a gene: 18. Germline CDR1 reads GTSNPN; CDR2 reads SVGIG (reference sequence). This CDR3 reads CAWTSWGPGQDIEKLFF. CDR3 nucleotides: TGTGCCTGGACCTCATGGGGCCCGGGACAGGACATCGAAAAACTGTTTTTT.

This clonotype was counted a single time. Sequence at one end of the junction differs from germline and may be a read error. The chain carries TRBV6-5 and TRBJ2-1, with a tentative D call TRBD2 (7 bases). The CDR3 runs to 17 residues. CDR1 and CDR2 from the germline V gene are MNHEY and SVGAGI. Written as DNA, the CDR3 is TGTGCCAGCAGCCGCCCGACGAGGCGGGGGCCCTACAGTGAGCAGTTCTTC. Amino acids: CASSRPTRRGPYSEQFF.

The V and J genes are TRBV15 and TRBJ2-1, with 7 nucleotides matching TRBD2. The CDR3 has 20 amino acids. Germline-derived CDR1 and CDR2 are LNHNV and YYDKDF (reference sequence). Trimming removed 0 bases from V and 0 bases from J; junction bases left unmatched: 14. The CDR3 sequence: CATSRDPWFREGISYNEQFF. The CDR3 coding sequence is TGTGCCACCAGCAGAGATCCGTGGTTTAGGGAGGGAATCTCCTACAATGAGCAGTTCTTC.

This clonotype was picked up a small number of times. The chain recombines TRBV11-2 with TRBJ1-2; TRBD1 might be the D (6 bases). The V gene's germline CDR1 is SGHAT and CDR2 FQNNGV. The CDR3 is 14 residues long. V gave up 0 bases and J gave up 6 bases, with 11 bases separating them. In nucleotides, the CDR3 is TGTGCCAGCAGCTTAGAGCGTCAGGGGCATGGCTACACCTTC. It codes for CASSLERQGHGYTF.

The CDR3 loop is CASSIQGGLAKNIQYF. The DNA of the CDR3 is TGTGCCAGTAGTATACAGGGGGGACTAGCCAAAAACATTCAGTACTTC. This chain links TRBV19 with TRBJ2-4, with a weak D call TRBD1 (7 bases). With 2 bases removed from V and 0 bases from J, the gap between germline ends came to 11 bases. The CDR3 has 16 amino acids. In germline, CDR1 is LNHDA, CDR2 SQIVND (reference sequence).

In its sample, this clonotype was seen a few times. The chain links TRBV2 to TRBJ2-1; D not resolved. The CDR3 is 10 residues long. Trimming cost V 4 bases and J 8 bases, with 3 bases left between them. Germline V lookup: CDR1 SNHLY, CDR2 FYNNEI. CDR3 nucleotides: TGTGCCAGCAGTGTCTATGAGCAGTTCTTC. Translation: CASSVYEQFF. Supplemented by reference TRBV2 and TRBJ2-1, the full variable domain reads EPEVTQTPSHQVTQMGQEVILRCVPISNHLYFYWYRQILGQKVEFLVSFYNNEISEKSEIFDDQFSVERPDGSNFTLKIRSTKLEDSAMYFCASSVYEQFFGPGTRLTVL.

V usage is TRBV14 and J usage is TRBJ2-5; the D gene is possibly TRBD2 (6 bases). V was clipped by 4 bases and J by 0 bases, with 12 bases between them. CDR1 SGHDN and CDR2 FVKESK come from the germline V gene. The CDR3 consists of 15 residues. The CDR3 region has the DNA TGTGCCAGCAGCCCAGGGAGGAGGTACCAAGAGACCCAGTACTTC. It encodes CASSPGRRYQETQYF. Looking up the rest from reference TRBV14 and TRBJ2-5 gives the full variable domain: EAGVTQFPSHSVIEKGQTVTLRCDPISGHDNLYWYRRVMGKEIKFLLHFVKESKQDESGMPNNRFLAERTGGTYSTLKVQPAELEDSGVYFCASSPGRRYQETQYFGPGTRLLVL.

For this clonotype: The final CDR3 position lacks the conserved phenylalanine or tryptophan, pointing to a likely read error. The chain joins TRBV6-4 to TRBJ2-6; tentative D call: TRBD2 (5 bases). V shed 2 bases and J shed 1 base, with 9 bases lying between them. Germline CDR1 and CDR2: MRHNA and SNTAGT. This CDR3 has 16 amino acids. This CDR3 reads CASSDEGGSGANVLTL. CDR3 DNA: TGTGCCAGCAGTGACGAGGGCGGTTCTGGGGCCAACGTCCTGACTTTA.

The chain employs TRBV11-2 and TRBJ1-3; TRBD1 aligns across 8 bases. The CDR3 is 17 residues long. Germline trimming cut 8 bases from V and 2 bases from J; bases unmatched to any gene: 14. Germline CDR1 is SGHAT and CDR2 is FQNNGV. The CDR3 nucleotides are TGTGCCAGCCTAGCCGGCCCGGACAGGGCGGCTGGAAACACCATATATTTT. It codes for CASLAGPDRAAGNTIYF.

This clonotype occurred many times. The V call is TRBV7-2, the J call TRBJ1-2, with 7 nucleotides matching TRBD1. The CDR3 length is 14 residues. V shed 4 bases, J shed 8 bases, and the junction held 10 bases outside the gene matches. CDR1 and CDR2 (germline): SGHTA, FQGNSA. Here the CDR3 reads CASSSRQGGVGYTF. The CDR3 DNA follows: TGTGCCAGCAGCTCAAGACAGGGAGGGGTGGGCTACACCTTC.

The chain joins TRBV2 to TRBJ2-1, with 8 nucleotides matching TRBD1. Germline V lookup: CDR1 SNHLY, CDR2 FYNNEI. The V gene end was trimmed by 4 bases and the J gene end by 1 base; junction bases not matched to a gene: 9. CDR3 size: 17 residues. CDR3 sequence (DNA): TGTGCCAGCAGTGGAAACAGGGGGTACTCTTCCTACAATGAGCAGTTCTTC. Amino acids: CASSGNRGYSSYNEQFF. Using reference TRBV2 and TRBJ2-1 for the parts outside the CDR3, the full variable domain is EPEVTQTPSHQVTQMGQEVILRCVPISNHLYFYWYRQILGQKVEFLVSFYNNEISEKSEIFDDQFSVERPDGSNFTLKIRSTKLEDSAMYFCASSGNRGYSSYNEQFFGPGTRLTVL.

V usage is TRBV5-6 and J usage is TRBJ2-1; tentatively, D is TRBD2 (5 bases). V dropped 0 bases and J dropped 8 bases, with 15 bases sitting between them. CDR1 is SGHDT and CDR2 is YYEEEE in the germline V gene. The CDR3 is made up of 15 amino acids. Here the CDR3 reads CASSLVTLLGDEQFF. As DNA, the CDR3 is TGTGCCAGCAGCTTGGTCACCCTATTGGGAGATGAGCAGTTCTTC.

Regarding this clonotype: This may stem from a read error, because a much larger clone lies one nucleotide away. The chain uses TRBV19 and TRBJ2-1; tentative D call: TRBD1 (6 bases). V was trimmed by 3 bases and J by 0 bases, leaving 30 bases between them. This CDR3 is 22 amino acids long. The germline gives CDR1 LNHDA, CDR2 SQIVND (reference sequence). The CDR3 here is CASSMRQVPIKSLPSSYNEQFF. Written as DNA, the CDR3 is TGTGCCAGTAGTATGAGACAGGTCCCCATTAAATCCCTCCCGAGCTCCTACAATGAGCAGTTCTTC.

The chain is built from TRBV28 and TRBJ1-1; TRBD1 matches at 7 bases. With 7 bases clipped from V and 1 base from J, the junction kept 9 bases outside the gene matches. The germline V gene encodes CDR1 MDHEN and CDR2 SYDVKM. The CDR3 extends over 15 amino acids. DNA of the CDR3: TGTGCCAGCACCGACCCCGGGACAGCGAACACTGAAGCTTTCTTT. The encoded protein is CASTDPGTANTEAFF.

There are a few counts of this clonotype. The chain combines TRBV7-2 with TRBJ1-1, with no clear D. Between the trimmed V and J ends, which lost 3 bases and 8 bases, there was a span of 16 bases. The CDR3 has 14 residues. Germline CDR1 and CDR2: SGHTA and FQGNSA. CDR3 protein: CASSLLDGRGEAFF. DNA for the CDR3: TGTGCCAGCAGCTTGTTGGACGGACGCGGGGAAGCTTTCTTT.

The chain combines TRBV6-5 with TRBJ1-2; perhaps TRBD1 as D (5 bases). This CDR3 is 14 amino acids long. V was shortened by 6 bases and J by 4 bases, with 15 bases between the two germline ends. Germline CDR1 MNHEY, CDR2 SVGAGI. The CDR3 reads CASRNLQVSYGYTF. The DNA for the CDR3 is TGTGCCAGCAGAAATTTACAGGTTTCCTATGGCTACACCTTC.

CDR3 nucleotide sequence: TGTGCCAGCAGCCCATCATTAGTAAGGGTCTACGAGCAGTACTTC. Amino acids: CASSPSLVRVYEQYF. J is TRBJ2-7 and V is TRBV7-6; D unclear. In germline, CDR1 is SGHVS, CDR2 FNYEAQ. The CDR3 runs 15 residues. Trimming pared 5 bases from V and 3 bases from J, leaving 17 bases between.

This clonotype was detected a few times. The chain recombines TRBV10-1 with TRBJ1-1; weak D call: TRBD1 (6 bases). CDR3 size: 11 residues. V was cut by 7 bases and J by 10 bases, with 13 bases left in between. The germline V gene encodes CDR1 WNHNN and CDR2 SYGVQD (reference sequence). CDR3 amino acids: CASTGASGAFF. The CDR3 DNA reads as TGCGCCAGCACGGGGGCTTCTGGAGCTTTCTTT.

The J gene is TRBJ2-7, the V gene TRBV7-9; 12 bases agree with TRBD2. The germline CDR1 and CDR2 sequences are SEHNR and FQNEAQ (reference sequence). With V trimmed by 4 bases and J by 0 bases, 7 bases remained unmatched. This CDR3 is 17 amino acids long. In nucleotides, the CDR3 is TGTGCCAGCAGCTACGGACTAGCGGGACGATTCTCCTACGAGCAGTACTTC. It yields the protein CASSYGLAGRFSYEQYF.

The V call is TRBV11-1, the J call TRBJ2-7; D not certain. The CDR3 extends over 15 amino acids. The V gene lost 5 bases and the J gene lost 2 bases, with 16 bases spanning the gap. Germline CDR1 reads SGHAT; CDR2 reads FQDESV (reference sequence). CDR3 nucleotide sequence: TGTGCCAGCAGCGCCACGACTGGCGGTACCTACGAGCAGTACTTC. As protein: CASSATTGGTYEQYF.

DNA for the CDR3: TGTGCCAGTAGTACCCCCCTTGGGGGGCCGGATGGGGCCAACGTCCTGACTTTC. Amino acids: CASSTPLGGPDGANVLTF. V is TRBV19 and J is TRBJ2-6; D is tentatively TRBD1 or TRBD2 (6 bases each). The V gene lost 4 bases and the J gene lost 3 bases, with 19 bases spanning the gap. CDR1 LNHDA and CDR2 SQIVND come from the germline V gene (reference sequence). The CDR3 is 18 amino acids.

The V and J genes are TRBV6-6 and TRBJ2-5; D unclear. This CDR3 region has 13 residues. V lost 1 base and J 5 bases, leaving 8 bases between the germline ends. Germline CDR1 and CDR2: MNHNY and SVGAGI (reference sequence). CDR3 bases: TGTGCCAGCAGTTACTTTGACTGGGAGACCCAGTACTTC. Its translation is CASSYFDWETQYF.

The table lists this clonotype with many counts. This chain connects TRBV7-6 to TRBJ2-3; 7 nucleotides agree with TRBD2. J gave up 2 bases and V 5 bases, and 28 bases lay outside the gene matches. The CDR3 is made up of 22 amino acids. From germline, CDR1 is SGHVS and CDR2 FNYEAQ. CDR3 in DNA: TGTGCCAGCAGCAAAGCACCTCTGAGCGGGGAAGTAGGTAACAAGTTCACAGATACGCAGTATTTT. This sequence encodes CASSKAPLSGEVGNKFTDTQYF.

This clonotype was counted between two and nine times. The J gene is TRBJ2-2, the V gene TRBV12-3 or TRBV12-4; perhaps D is TRBD1 or TRBD2 (5 bases each). The CDR3 has 14 amino acids. The germline V and J ends were trimmed by 8 bases and 4 bases, with 14 bases remaining between them. CDR3 DNA sequence: TGTGCCAGCGCCGGGACCCGAGGCACCGGGGAGCTGTTTTTT. Translated: CASAGTRGTGELFF.

The chain couples TRBV4-2 to TRBJ1-2; 7 positions match TRBD1. With 3 bases clipped from V and 10 bases from J, the junction kept 8 bases outside the gene matches. Germline V gives CDR1 LGHNA, CDR2 YNFKEQ. The CDR3 consists of 13 residues. The CDR3 bases are TGTGCCAGCAGCCACGGACAGGCGGTGGACTACACCTTC. It is translated as CASSHGQAVDYTF.

The rearrangement uses TRBV7-8 and TRBJ2-7; tentative D call: TRBD2 (5 bases). The germline V gene encodes CDR1 SGHVS and CDR2 FQNEAQ. This CDR3 region has 14 residues. With 5 bases removed from V and 1 base from J, the gap between germline ends came to 12 bases. The CDR3 bases are TGTGCCAGCAGCGGCCCCGGGGTATCCTACGAGCAGTACTTC. Translation: CASSGPGVSYEQYF.

The chain couples TRBV7-9 to TRBJ2-3; D not certain. Per germline, CDR1 SEHNR and CDR2 FQNEAQ (reference sequence). V gave up 3 bases and J gave up 6 bases, with 7 bases separating them. The CDR3 covers 12 residues. DNA for the CDR3: TGTGCCAGCAGCTTTGAGCTGGATACGCAGTATTTT. This translates into CASSFELDTQYF.

V and J are TRBV6-6 and TRBJ2-5; 7 nucleotides agree with TRBD2. The V and J ends lost 8 bases and 6 bases, in that order; junction bases with no gene match: 12. This CDR3 has 14 residues. Germline CDR1 and CDR2: MNHNY and SVGAGI (reference sequence). CDR3 amino acids: CASAWGGMGQTQYF. The CDR3 region has the DNA TGTGCCAGCGCCTGGGGAGGGATGGGGCAGACCCAGTACTTC.

J is TRBJ2-3 and V is TRBV27, with 8 bases aligning to TRBD2. The germline gives CDR1 MNHEY, CDR2 SMNVEV (reference sequence). With V trimmed by 6 bases and J by 6 bases, 14 bases remained unmatched. The CDR3 is 16 amino acids. CDR3 loop: CASRGEGTSFWDTQYF. CDR3 DNA: TGTGCCAGCAGGGGAGAGGGGACTAGTTTCTGGGATACGCAGTATTTT.